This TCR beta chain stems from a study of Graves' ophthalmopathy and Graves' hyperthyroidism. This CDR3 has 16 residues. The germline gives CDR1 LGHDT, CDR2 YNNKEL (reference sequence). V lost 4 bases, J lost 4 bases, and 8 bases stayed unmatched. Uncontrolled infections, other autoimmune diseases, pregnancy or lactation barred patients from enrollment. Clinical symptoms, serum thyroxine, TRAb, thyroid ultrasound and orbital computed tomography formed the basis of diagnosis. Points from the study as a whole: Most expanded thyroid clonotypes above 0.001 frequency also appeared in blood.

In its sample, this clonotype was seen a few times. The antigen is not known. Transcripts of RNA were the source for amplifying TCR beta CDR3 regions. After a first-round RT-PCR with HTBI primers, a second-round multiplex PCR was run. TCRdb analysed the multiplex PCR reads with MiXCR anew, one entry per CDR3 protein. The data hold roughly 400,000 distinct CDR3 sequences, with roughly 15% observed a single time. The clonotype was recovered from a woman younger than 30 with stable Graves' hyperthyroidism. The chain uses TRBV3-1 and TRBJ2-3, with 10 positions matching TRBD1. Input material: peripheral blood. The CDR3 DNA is TGTGCCAGCAGCCGAGGGGACAGGGGAGTCGCAGATACGCAGTATTTT. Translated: CASSRGDRGVADTQYF.